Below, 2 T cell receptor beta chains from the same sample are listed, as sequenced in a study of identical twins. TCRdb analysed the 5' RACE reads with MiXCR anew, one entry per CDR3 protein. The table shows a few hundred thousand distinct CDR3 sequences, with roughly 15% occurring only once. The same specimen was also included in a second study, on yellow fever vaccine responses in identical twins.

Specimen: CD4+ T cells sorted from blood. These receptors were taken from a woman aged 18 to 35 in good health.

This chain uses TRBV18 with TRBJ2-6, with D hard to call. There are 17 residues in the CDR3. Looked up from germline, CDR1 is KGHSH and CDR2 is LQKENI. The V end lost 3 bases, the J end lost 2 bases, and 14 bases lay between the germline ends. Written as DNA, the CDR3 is TGTGCCAGCTCACCGTCGGATTCTACCACTGGGGCCAACGTCCTGACTTTC. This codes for CASSPSDSTTGANVLTF.

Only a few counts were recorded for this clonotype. CDR3 in DNA: TGTGCCAGCAATGGTTACGACGAGCAGTACGTC. It codes for CASNGYDEQYV. J is TRBJ2-7 and V is TRBV2; D unresolved. The germline CDR1 and CDR2 sequences are SNHLY and FYNNEI. The CDR3 is 11 residues long. V gave up 7 bases and J gave up 5 bases, with 9 bases separating them.